This entry lists 15 T cell receptor beta chains sequenced from one sample in a study of blood T cell repertoires in COVID-19. The repertoire was sequenced with immunoSEQ multiplex PCR; TCRdb's copy has only in-frame clones and lacks some. The sample carries just over 650,000 clones, 80% to 90% recorded once. Source material: peripheral blood. These receptors were collected from a woman aged 18-35 years with acute or convalescent COVID-19.

The rearrangement joins TRBV5-1 to TRBJ1-2; 9 bases agree with TRBD1. The CDR3 is made up of 18 amino acids. The V and J ends lost 0 bases and 4 bases, in that order; junction bases with no gene match: 13. Germline loops: CDR1 SGHRS, CDR2 YFSETQ. The CDR3 bases are TGCGCCAGCAGCTTGGCCACAGGGGGCAACAAAACCCCCTATGGCTACACCTTC. Amino acids: CASSLATGGNKTPYGYTF.

The chain uses TRBV3-1 (or the pseudogene TRBV3-2) and TRBJ2-1, with 9 positions matching TRBD1. The V gene's germline CDR1 is LGHDT and CDR2 YNNKEL (reference sequence). The CDR3 covers 15 residues. J lost 0 bases, V lost 6 bases, and 3 bases had no gene match. CDR3 protein: CASRPQGASYNEQFF. The CDR3 coding sequence is TGTGCCAGCAGACCACAGGGGGCCTCCTACAATGAGCAGTTCTTC.

This clone was counted between two and nine times. This sequence joins TRBV6-5 and TRBJ1-4, with unresolved D. The V and J ends lost 6 bases and 0 bases respectively, with 8 bases between them. The CDR3 spans 14 residues. Germline V gives CDR1 MNHEY, CDR2 SVGAGI. The CDR3 spells CASRERATNEKLFF. CDR3 sequence (DNA): TGTGCCAGCAGAGAGCGAGCAACTAATGAAAAACTGTTTTTT.

The chain uses TRBV29-1 and TRBJ1-1; TRBD1 matches at 9 bases. CDR3 length: 17 amino acids. J gave up 0 bases and V 8 bases, and 16 bases lay outside the gene matches. Germline V CDR1 and CDR2: SQVTM, ANQGSEA. The chain's CDR3 is CSPQTFGTGPMNTEAFF. For the CDR3, the DNA is TGCAGCCCACAGACGTTTGGGACAGGGCCCATGAACACTGAAGCTTTCTTT.

This chain connects TRBV19 to TRBJ1-2, with D uncertain. This CDR3 comprises 12 residues. The germline CDR1 and CDR2 sequences are LNHDA and SQIVND (reference sequence). V lost 3 bases to trimming and J lost 8 bases, with 10 bases between them. CDR3 loop: CASSIGDGGYTF. The CDR3 DNA reads TGTGCCAGTAGTATTGGAGATGGCGGCTACACCTTC. The full variable domain, completed using reference TRBV19 and TRBJ1-2, is DGGITQSPKYLFRKEGQNVTLSCEQNLNHDAMYWYRQDPGQGLRLIYYSQIVNDFQKGDIAEGYSVSREKKESFPLTVTSAQKNPTAFYLCASSIGDGGYTFGSGTRLTVV.

This chain links TRBV7-9 with TRBJ2-3; 7 bases fit TRBD1. J was trimmed by 1 base and V by 7 bases; bases with no gene match: 5. The CDR3 contains 14 residues. Per the germline V gene, CDR1 is SEHNR and CDR2 is FQNEAQ (reference sequence). The CDR3 loop reads CASTPGQGTDTQYF. Here the CDR3 DNA reads TGTGCCAGCACCCCCGGACAGGGCACAGATACGCAGTATTTT.

The V gene is TRBV10-3, the J gene TRBJ1-6; D is perhaps TRBD1 (5 bases). CDR3 length equals 15 residues. V lost 6 bases and J lost 0, with 9 bases in between. Germline V lookup: CDR1 ENHRY, CDR2 SYGVKD. CDR3 DNA sequence: TGTGCCATCAGCGACAGTAGCTCCTATAATTCACCCCTCCACTTT. Protein sequence: CAISDSSSYNSPLHF.

This clone has just one count. The chain links TRBV7-3 to TRBJ2-2; 12 positions agree with TRBD2. J was trimmed by 5 bases and V by 4 bases; bases with no gene match: 5. Germline V lookup: CDR1 SGHTA, CDR2 FQGTGA. CDR3 size: 16 residues. Here the CDR3 reads CASSSYGLAGTGELFF. CDR3 nucleotide sequence: TGTGCCAGCAGCTCCTATGGACTAGCGGGGACCGGGGAGCTGTTTTTT.

V usage is TRBV7-3 and J usage is TRBJ1-6; possible D gene TRBD1, 6 bases. The CDR3 totals 15 residues. V was shortened by 6 bases and J by 0 bases, with 9 bases between the two germline ends. Germline V gene data show CDR1 as SGHTA and CDR2 as FQGTGA. CDR3 DNA: TGTGCCAGCAGGCTACAGGGCTCCTATAATTCACCCCTCCACTTT. Translating gives CASRLQGSYNSPLHF. The full variable domain, completed using reference TRBV7-3 and TRBJ1-6, is GAGVSQTPSNKVTEKGKYVELRCDPISGHTALYWYRQSLGQGPEFLIYFQGTGAADDSGLPNDRFFAVRPEGSVSTLKIQRTERGDSAVYLCASRLQGSYNSPLHFGNGTRLTVT.

The V and J genes are TRBV2 and TRBJ2-6; TRBD1 agrees at 7 bases. Germline CDR1 is SNHLY and CDR2 is FYNNEI. Unmatched junction bases numbered 7, after V lost 8 bases and J lost 0 bases. The CDR3 contains 16 residues. The CDR3: CASSPTGPSGANVLTF. In DNA form, the CDR3 reads TGTGCCAGCTCCCCGACAGGGCCCTCTGGGGCCAACGTCCTGACTTTC.

The gene calls are TRBV5-1 and TRBJ2-3; 10 bases agree with TRBD1. V was pared by 7 bases and J by 4 bases, with 9 bases of the junction left unmatched. This CDR3 region has 15 residues. Germline V lookup: CDR1 SGHRS, CDR2 YFSETQ. The CDR3 here is CASGPFGQGADTQYF. The CDR3, as DNA: TGCGCCAGCGGACCTTTCGGACAGGGGGCAGATACGCAGTATTTT.

The gene calls are TRBV5-6 and TRBJ2-2, with D tentatively TRBD2 (6 bases). The length of the CDR3 is 18 residues. V lost 4 bases to trimming and J lost 4 bases, with 23 bases between them. In germline, CDR1 is SGHDT, CDR2 YYEEEE. DNA of the CDR3: TGTGCCAGCAGCCCCCGGCCCTCGGGGGTTAGGGTCACCGGGGAGCTGTTTTTT. Protein sequence: CASSPRPSGVRVTGELFF.

This rearrangement joins TRBV3-1 (or the pseudogene TRBV3-2) to TRBJ1-3; 8 bases are shared with TRBD1. In germline, CDR1 is LGHDT, CDR2 YNNKEL (reference sequence). V lost 0 bases, J lost 5 bases, and 6 bases stayed unmatched. This CDR3 comprises 16 residues. The DNA of the CDR3 is TGTGCCAGCAGCCAAGAACGGACAGGGAGACGAAACACCATATATTTT. It codes for CASSQERTGRRNTIYF.

The J gene is TRBJ2-1, the V gene TRBV11-2, with D maybe TRBD1 (6 bases). The V and J ends lost 2 bases and 14 bases respectively, with 22 bases between them. CDR1 is SGHAT, CDR2 FQNNGV, per germline. This CDR3 comprises 15 residues. The CDR3 DNA is TGTGCCAGCAGCTTAAACCCCACGCAGGGGCTGGAGAAGTTCTTC. It yields the protein CASSLNPTQGLEKFF.

The chain uses TRBV5-1 and TRBJ1-2, with TRBD1 identical over 9 bases. This CDR3 spans 12 amino acids. CDR1 SGHRS and CDR2 YFSETQ come from the germline V gene. The junction had 7 bases not matched to a gene; V was cut back by 9 bases and J by 7 bases. CDR3 nucleotide sequence: TGCGCCACCAGGACAGGGGTGGGTGGCTACACCTTC. This translates into CATRTGVGGYTF.